The T cell receptor (beta chain) under discussion was sequenced for a study of cytomegalovirus exposure and HLA in healthy donors. This clone has a single count. Germline CDR1 and CDR2: SGHTA and FQGNSA. The CDR3 has 13 residues. Trimming took 4 bases from V and 7 from J; bases not matched to a gene: 4. The PCR ran on 60 Vbeta and 13 Jbeta primers. Only in-frame clones appear in the TCRdb table, and some are missing; sequencing was by immunoSEQ multiplex PCR. The table shows 76,000 or so clones, with about 69% occurring only once. The J gene is TRBJ1-2, the V gene TRBV7-2; 9 nucleotides agree with TRBD1. Sequenced input: PBMCs. The sequence was collected from a woman aged 40 to 49 in good health and CMV-seropositive. CDR3 loop: CASSSRQGGGYTF. The CDR3, as DNA: TGTGCCAGCAGCTCCAGACAGGGGGGTGGCTACACCTTC.